Listed here are 30 T cell receptor beta chains from one sample, sequenced in a study of control samples from healthy donors and cancer patients. Sequenced by immunoSEQ multiplex PCR; TCRdb stores in-frame clones only, minus some. The sample shows 50,000 or so clones, nearly 90% of them seen only once. Input material: blood. These receptor sequences come from a man aged 50 to 59 in good health.

The V and J genes are TRBV2 and TRBJ2-2; D may match TRBD1 or TRBD2 (5 bases each). The germline gives CDR1 SNHLY, CDR2 FYNNEI. CDR3 length: 14 amino acids. V dropped 6 bases and J dropped 0 bases, with 8 bases sitting between them. The CDR3, as DNA: TGTGCCAGCAGCGGGACCACGAACACCGGGGAGCTGTTTTTT. As protein: CASSGTTNTGELFF.

The chain is built from TRBV5-6 and TRBJ1-1; D remains unclear. CDR1 SGHDT and CDR2 YYEEEE come from the germline V gene. The CDR3 covers 14 residues. V dropped 2 bases and J dropped 0 bases, with 8 bases sitting between them. The CDR3 loop is CASSFTPMNTEAFF. The CDR3 coding sequence is TGTGCCAGCAGCTTCACCCCGATGAACACTGAAGCTTTCTTT.

The rearrangement joins TRBV28 to TRBJ1-6, with 7 positions matching TRBD1. The germline gives CDR1 MDHEN, CDR2 SYDVKM. The J segment lost 10 bases and the V segment lost 2 bases, leaving 5 bases of the junction unmatched. There are 14 residues in the CDR3. CDR3 in DNA: TGTGCCAGCAGTTTAGAGGGGGCAAGGTCACCCCTCCACTTT. Residues: CASSLEGARSPLHF.

This clone has just one count. The rearrangement links TRBV7-2 to TRBJ2-1, with a tentative D call TRBD1 (5 bases). The CDR3 has 16 residues. Trimming cost V 5 bases and J 3 bases, with 17 bases left between them. Germline V gives CDR1 SGHTA, CDR2 FQGNSA. CDR3: CASSPLWGSRYNEQFF. In nucleotides, the CDR3 is TGTGCCAGCAGCCCCCTATGGGGCAGTCGCTACAATGAGCAGTTCTTC.

The J gene is TRBJ1-2, the V gene TRBV13, with a tentative D call TRBD1 (5 bases). This CDR3 comprises 13 residues. Per germline, CDR1 PRHDT and CDR2 FYEKMQ (reference sequence). V was shortened by 2 bases and J by 7 bases, with 11 bases between the two germline ends. CDR3 sequence: CASSLIGEGGYTF. CDR3 bases: TGTGCCAGCAGCTTAATAGGGGAGGGTGGCTACACCTTC. Drawing the rest from reference TRBV13 and TRBJ1-2, the complete variable domain is AAGVIQSPRHLIKEKRETATLKCYPIPRHDTVYWYQQGPGQDPQFLISFYEKMQSDKGSIPDRFSAQQFSDYHSELNMSSLELGDSALYFCASSLIGEGGYTFGSGTRLTVV.

The V call is TRBV10-3, the J call TRBJ2-3, with 13 bases matching TRBD2. V gave up 6 bases and J gave up 4 bases; unmatched junction bases: 16. The CDR3 is 19 residues long. CDR1 and CDR2 from the germline V gene are ENHRY and SYGVKD. The CDR3 loop reads CAISSVGGLAGQGADTQYF. Written as DNA, the CDR3 is TGTGCCATCAGCTCAGTAGGGGGACTAGCGGGACAAGGTGCAGATACGCAGTATTTT.

The rearrangement links TRBV6-5 to TRBJ2-7; 8 bases are a match to TRBD2. This CDR3 spans 12 amino acids. In germline, CDR1 is MNHEY, CDR2 SVGAGI. The V segment lost 6 bases and the J segment 7 bases; nucleotides outside the gene matches: 5. CDR3 amino acids: CASSSTSDEQYF. Here the CDR3 DNA reads TGTGCCAGCAGCTCGACTAGCGATGAGCAGTACTTC.

The rearrangement uses TRBV7-9 and TRBJ1-6; D call uncertain. The CDR3 contains 15 residues. Germline lookup yields CDR1 SEHNR and CDR2 FQNEAQ (reference sequence). With 5 bases removed from V and 5 bases from J, the gap between germline ends came to 13 bases. CDR3 in amino acids: CASSRAPDHNSPLHF. The CDR3 DNA reads TGTGCCAGCAGCCGGGCCCCGGACCATAATTCACCCCTCCACTTT.

This clone showed up just a few times. The chain combines TRBV5-8 with TRBJ2-1, with TRBD2 identical over 7 bases. Germline CDR1 and CDR2: SGHTS and YDEGEE. Trimming removed 7 bases from V and 4 bases from J; junction bases left unmatched: 8. There are 14 residues in the CDR3. The CDR3 sequence is CASLGGERYNEQFF. For the CDR3, the DNA is TGTGCCAGCCTTGGGGGGGAGAGGTACAATGAGCAGTTCTTC.

In its sample, this clone was seen once. The chain employs TRBV4-3 and TRBJ2-2, with D uncertain. The CDR3 covers 14 residues. Germline V CDR1 and CDR2: LGHNA, YSLEER. V was clipped by 0 bases and J by 5 bases, with 7 bases between them. CDR3 in DNA: TGCGCCAGCAGCCAAGATCACGGGACCGGGGAGCTGTTTTTT. Its protein product is CASSQDHGTGELFF.

The chain joins TRBV30 to TRBJ1-6, with TRBD1 identical over 8 bases. The CDR3 sequence is 15 residues long. CDR1 is GTSNPN and CDR2 is SVGIG in the germline V gene (reference sequence). V lost 1 base and J lost 10; bases outside the gene matches: 9. The CDR3 DNA sequence: TGTGCCTGGAGTGCCGGACAGGGAAGCGGATCACCCCTCCACTTT. Translated: CAWSAGQGSGSPLHF. The full variable domain, in which reference TRBV30 and TRBJ1-6 provide the parts outside the CDR3, is SQTIHQWPATLVQPVGSPLSLECTVEGTSNPNLYWYRQAAGRGLQLLFYSVGIGQISSEVPQNLSASRPQDRQFILSSKKLLLSDSGFYLCAWSAGQGSGSPLHFGNGTRLTVT.

The rearrangement uses TRBV21-1 and TRBJ2-2; the DNA was not compared with TRBD1, the D call given in the table. TRBV21-1 is an annotated pseudogene. The CDR3 sequence is 15 residues long. CDR3 protein: CEILGQDRATGELFF. CDR3 nucleotides: TGTGAAATCCTGGGACAGGACAGGGCCACCGGGGAGCTGTTTTTT.

This chain links TRBV28 with TRBJ2-3, with D perhaps matching TRBD1 (6 bases). This CDR3 comprises 14 residues. V was cut by 3 bases and J by 2 bases, with 9 bases left in between. Germline lookup yields CDR1 MDHEN and CDR2 SYDVKM. The CDR3 DNA reads TGTGCCAGCAGTTTTGGACAGCTCACAGATACGCAGTATTTT. Its translation is CASSFGQLTDTQYF. The full variable domain, its missing parts supplied by reference TRBV28 and TRBJ2-3, is DVKVTQSSRYLVKRTGEKVFLECVQDMDHENMFWYRQDPGLGLRLIYFSYDVKMKEKGDIPEGYSVSREKKERFSLILESASTNQTSMYLCASSFGQLTDTQYFGPGTRLTVL.

The gene calls are TRBV24-1 and TRBJ2-1; D is unclear. The V and J ends lost 2 bases and 1 base respectively, with 5 bases between them. Germline loops: CDR1 KGHDR, CDR2 SFDVKD. The CDR3 sequence is 14 residues long. Here the CDR3 DNA reads TGTGCCACCAGTGATTACCCTTCCTACAATGAGCAGTTCTTC. This gives the protein CATSDYPSYNEQFF.

J is TRBJ2-3 and V is TRBV15, with a tentative D call TRBD1 (6 bases). This CDR3 region has 16 residues. The V gene lost 3 bases and the J gene lost 4 bases, with 17 bases spanning the gap. Per germline, CDR1 LNHNV and CDR2 YYDKDF (reference sequence). Here the CDR3 reads CATSRDSRGSADTQYF. The CDR3 nucleotides are TGTGCCACCAGCAGGGACAGTAGGGGAAGCGCAGATACGCAGTATTTT. Full variable domain (rest looked up from reference TRBV15 and TRBJ2-3): DAMVIQNPRYQVTQFGKPVTLSCSQTLNHNVMYWYQQKSSQAPKLLFHYYDKDFNNEADTPDNFQSRRPNTSFCFLDIRSPGLGDTAMYLCATSRDSRGSADTQYFGPGTRLTVL.

As DNA, the CDR3 is TGCGCCAGCAGCCTTAACAGGTTAACTGGAAACACCATATATTTT. It is translated as CASSLNRLTGNTIYF. V usage is TRBV4-3 and J usage is TRBJ1-3, with a possible D match to TRBD1 (5 bases). Trimming cost V 4 bases and J 2 bases, with 12 bases left between them. Looked up from germline, CDR1 is LGHNA and CDR2 is YSLEER. The CDR3 totals 15 residues.

The CDR3, as DNA: TGTGCCAGCAGCCAAAGGCGGCTAGCGGGAGGCAATGAGCAGTTCTTC. It specifies CASSQRRLAGGNEQFF. The chain employs TRBV3-1 (or the pseudogene TRBV3-2) and TRBJ2-1; 11 positions match TRBD2. CDR3 length equals 16 residues. CDR1 is LGHDT, CDR2 YNNKEL, per germline (reference sequence). Unmatched junction bases numbered 6, after V lost 2 bases and J lost 6 bases.

The gene calls are TRBV5-1 and TRBJ2-5; TRBD2 agrees at 11 bases. Germline loops: CDR1 SGHRS, CDR2 YFSETQ. After removal of 4 bases from V and 2 bases from J, the junction contained 4 bases not matched to a gene. This CDR3 region has 15 residues. CDR3 amino acids: CASSPVAGGQETQYF. The DNA of the CDR3 is TGCGCCAGCAGCCCCGTAGCGGGAGGGCAAGAGACCCAGTACTTC.

The V call is TRBV12-3 or TRBV12-4, the J call TRBJ1-1; a possible D gene is TRBD1 (5 bases). Trimming removed 7 bases at V and 2 bases at J, with 11 bases between. The CDR3 contains 13 residues. For the CDR3, the DNA is TGTGCCAGCATCCCTGACAGCAACACTGAAGCTTTCTTT. This translates into CASIPDSNTEAFF.

The chain carries TRBV5-6 and TRBJ1-2; D is possibly TRBD1 (5 bases). The CDR3 runs 13 residues. Germline V gene lookup returns CDR1 SGHDT and CDR2 YYEEEE. The V gene lost 2 bases and the J gene lost 2 bases, with 7 bases spanning the gap. The CDR3 nucleotides read TGTGCCAGCAGCTTAGGGGAGAACTATGGCTACACCTTC. Amino acids: CASSLGENYGYTF.

CDR3 DNA sequence: TGTGCCACCGCTGGGCCGACAGGAGGGGAGACCCAGTACTTC. Protein: CATAGPTGGETQYF. The chain carries TRBV24-1 and TRBJ2-5; D might be TRBD1 or TRBD2, each matching 6 bases. V was shortened by 9 bases and J by 5 bases, with 18 bases between the two germline ends. Germline CDR1 KGHDR, CDR2 SFDVKD. The CDR3 is 14 residues long.

The chain links TRBV28 to TRBJ1-1, with TRBD1 identical over 7 bases. The CDR3 consists of 15 residues. CDR1 and CDR2 (germline): MDHEN, SYDVKM. The V gene end was trimmed by 5 bases and the J gene end by 3 bases; junction bases not matched to a gene: 9. In DNA, the CDR3 is TGTGCCAGCAGTCCCGCCGGGACAGCTTACACTGAAGCTTTCTTT. Amino acid sequence: CASSPAGTAYTEAFF.

V gene TRBV16 combines with J gene TRBJ1-1; D remains ambiguous. The CDR3 has 16 amino acids. The V end was cut by 2 bases, the J end by 0 bases, with 13 bases between. Germline loops: CDR1 KGHSY, CDR2 FQNENV. The CDR3 nucleotides are TGTGCCAGCAGCCAACCCAGCTCCATGGTGAACACTGAAGCTTTCTTT. It codes for CASSQPSSMVNTEAFF.

This clone occurred a few times. The gene calls are TRBV9 and TRBJ2-1; TRBD2 matches 11 bases. This CDR3 region has 15 residues. Trimming took 0 bases from V and 8 from J; bases not matched to a gene: 4. Germline values: CDR1 SGDLS, CDR2 YYNGEE. Here the CDR3 DNA reads TGTGCCAGCAGCGTAGAAGGTAGCGGGAGGGATGAGCAGTTCTTC. This codes for CASSVEGSGRDEQFF. The full variable domain, its missing parts supplied by reference TRBV9 and TRBJ2-1, is DSGVTQTPKHLITATGQRVTLRCSPRSGDLSVYWYQQSLDQGLQFLIQYYNGEERAKGNILERFSAQQFPDLHSELNLSSLELGDSALYFCASSVEGSGRDEQFFGPGTRLTVL.

V is TRBV18 and J is TRBJ2-3; D not resolved. The CDR3 consists of 14 residues. The germline V and J ends were trimmed by 3 bases and 2 bases, with 9 bases remaining between them. Germline V gene data show CDR1 as KGHSH and CDR2 as LQKENI. The CDR3 sequence is CASSPAGNTDTQYF. The CDR3 region has the DNA TGTGCCAGCTCACCCGCTGGGAACACAGATACGCAGTATTTT.

The rearrangement joins TRBV5-8 to TRBJ2-7, with D tentatively TRBD1 (5 bases). The ends were cut back, 2 bases at V and 0 bases at J, with 12 bases in the middle. Looked up from germline, CDR1 is SGHTS and CDR2 is YDEGEE. The CDR3 has 15 residues. The CDR3 reads CASSFWGRSSYEQYF. DNA for the CDR3: TGTGCCAGCAGCTTCTGGGGCCGGAGCTCCTACGAGCAGTACTTC.

The chain has TRBV4-2 and TRBJ2-3, with D maybe TRBD1 (6 bases). Germline CDR1 reads LGHNA; CDR2 reads YNFKEQ. V was pared by 4 bases and J by 3 bases, with 20 bases between. This CDR3 comprises 17 residues. The CDR3 sequence: CASSPTQGRARTDTQYF. DNA for the CDR3: TGTGCCAGCAGCCCGACACAGGGTAGGGCGAGAACAGATACGCAGTATTTT.

V and J are TRBV5-1 and TRBJ2-1; D remains ambiguous. V was clipped by 0 bases and J by 0 bases, with 7 bases between them. Germline V CDR1 and CDR2: SGHRS, YFSETQ. The CDR3 is made up of 15 amino acids. Written as DNA, the CDR3 is TGCGCCAGCAGCTTGGACTCCCGCTCCTACAATGAGCAGTTCTTC. This encodes CASSLDSRSYNEQFF.

The V gene is TRBV5-1, the J gene TRBJ2-4; 10 bases are shared with TRBD1. The germline CDR1 and CDR2 sequences are SGHRS and YFSETQ. V trimming: 0 bases; J trimming: 4 bases; junction bases outside the gene matches: 10. This CDR3 comprises 18 residues. The CDR3 nucleotides are TGCGCCAGCAGCTTGGGCAGACAGGGGGCAGGGGGTAAAAACATTCAGTACTTC. Protein: CASSLGRQGAGGKNIQYF.

This rearrangement joins TRBV18 to TRBJ2-2, with D maybe TRBD1 (6 bases). Trimming pared 2 bases from V and 0 bases from J, leaving 13 bases between. Germline CDR1 is KGHSH and CDR2 is LQKENI. This CDR3 has 17 residues. This chain's CDR3 is CASSPTVGQTNTGELFF. The CDR3 DNA reads TGTGCCAGCTCACCAACGGTCGGACAGACGAACACCGGGGAGCTGTTTTTT.